This T cell receptor beta chain was found in a study of beta chain features in type 1 diabetes. About the study: Healthy donors and patients showed comparable age, gender and cell yields. Sorted cells from all samples, numbering 107,917,701, were examined.

Heparinised blood was drawn once per donor, averaging about 100 mL. Germline lookup yields CDR1 SGHRS and CDR2 YFSETQ. This CDR3 is built from 15 residues. With 2 bases clipped from V and 6 bases from J, the junction kept 5 bases outside the gene matches. The study's findings and limits: Across patients, naive, central memory and Treg TCRB repertoires exhibited apparently greater similarity than was observed across healthy donors.

A remark on this clone: Its matching antigen is unknown.

Isolated RNA was reverse transcribed in full, so expressed TCRB transcripts were sequenced. Method: immunoSEQ multiplex PCR; TCRdb's copy keeps in-frame clones and lacks some. The data hold around 160,000 clones, with about 50% observed a single time. Source material: Tregs from blood. This chain uses TRBV5-1 with TRBJ2-2, with 9 bases lining up with TRBD2. The sequence was collected from a man between 18 and 29 years old in good health. The CDR3 DNA reads as TGCGCCAGCAGCTTATTAGCGGGAGATCCCGGGGAGCTGTTTTTT. It is translated as CASSLLAGDPGELFF. Filled out from reference TRBV5-1 and TRBJ2-2, the complete variable domain reads KAGVTQTPRYLIKTRGQQVTLSCSPISGHRSVSWYQQTPGQGLQFLFEYFSETQRNKGNFPGRFSGRQFSNSRSEMNVSTLELGDSALYLCASSLLAGDPGELFFGEGSRLTVL.